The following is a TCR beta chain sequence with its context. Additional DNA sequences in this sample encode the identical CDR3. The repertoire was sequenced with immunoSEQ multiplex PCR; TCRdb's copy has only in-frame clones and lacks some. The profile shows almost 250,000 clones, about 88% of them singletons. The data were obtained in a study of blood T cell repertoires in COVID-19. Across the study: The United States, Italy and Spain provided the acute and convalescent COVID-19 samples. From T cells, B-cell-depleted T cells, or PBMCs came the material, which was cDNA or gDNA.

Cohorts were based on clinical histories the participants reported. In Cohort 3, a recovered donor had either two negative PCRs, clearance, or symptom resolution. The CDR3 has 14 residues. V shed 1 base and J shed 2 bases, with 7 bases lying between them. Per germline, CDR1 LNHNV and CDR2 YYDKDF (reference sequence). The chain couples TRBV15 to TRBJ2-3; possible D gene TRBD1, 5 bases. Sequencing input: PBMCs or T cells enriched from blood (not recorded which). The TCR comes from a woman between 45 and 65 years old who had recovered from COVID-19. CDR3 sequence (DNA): TGTGCCACCAGCAGAGGACAGAACACAGATACGCAGTATTTT. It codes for CATSRGQNTDTQYF.